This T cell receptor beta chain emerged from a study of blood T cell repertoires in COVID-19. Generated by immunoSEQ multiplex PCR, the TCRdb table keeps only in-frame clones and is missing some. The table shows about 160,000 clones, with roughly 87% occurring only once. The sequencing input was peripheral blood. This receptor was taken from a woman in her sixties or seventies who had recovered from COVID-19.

CDR3: CSVDSGNNQPQHF. As DNA, the CDR3 is TGCAGCGTTGATTCGGGGAACAATCAGCCCCAGCATTTT. J is TRBJ1-5 and V is TRBV29-1; no clear D gene. Germline CDR1 and CDR2: SQVTM and ANQGSEA. The CDR3 is made up of 13 amino acids. Between the trimmed V and J ends, which lost 3 bases and 3 bases, there was a span of 9 bases.